The entry below describes one TCR beta chain. A read error may account for a junction end that differs from germline. These data originate in a study of blood T cell repertoires in COVID-19. Study context: Researchers got acute and convalescent COVID-19 samples from the United States, Italy and Spain. The analysed material was cDNA or gDNA that came from T cells, B-cell-depleted T cells, or PBMCs.

Profiled with immunoSEQ multiplex PCR; TCRdb holds only in-frame clones, not every one. Of 29,000 or so clones listed, 92% are singletons. Germline-derived CDR1 and CDR2 are SQVTM and ANQGSEA. This CDR3 has 15 residues. The receptor was isolated from a man aged 50-59 years with active COVID-19. Sequencing was carried out using peripheral blood. This chain uses TRBV29-1 with TRBJ2-3; 7 positions match TRBD2. In DNA form, the CDR3 reads TGCAGCGTTCAAGAGGGAGGGCCTCGGGCAGATACGCAGTATTTT. Translating gives CSVQEGGPRADTQYF.